The entry below describes one TCR beta chain. This clone was detected a few times. The antigen it recognizes is unknown. No much larger clone exists at a distance of one base, and base qualities are not known. The entire amount of isolated RNA was reverse transcribed using the High Capacity cDNA Reverse Transcription Kit, so the sequenced TCRB transcripts were expressed ones. Deep immunoSEQ sequencing was performed on naive, central memory and regulatory T cell samples, with an average of roughly 3.5 million total reads per sample. Sorted cells were lysed in RLT buffer and RNA was extracted with DNase-treated RNeasy Micro or Mini kits, depending on cell number. Each cell subset was processed separately to prevent cross-contamination, with patient and healthy donor samples processed together. Using the immunoSEQ multiplex PCR, TCRB sequences were amplified from cDNA into 87-bp fragments spanning the CDR3 region. Sequencing of the amplicons was performed on the Illumina HiSeq platform. In the paper's pipeline: PCR bias was computationally corrected using synthetic template baselines, reads within Hamming distance 2 were collapsed, and singletons that could not be merged were discarded. By aligning reads against IMGT, V, D and J genes, CDR3 length, and insertions or deletions at six rearrangement sites were assigned. Clonotype counts were normalized to sorted cell number within each subset before computing true diversity and Gini coefficients with the tcR R package. Repertoire sharing was quantified using the overlap coefficient calculated on TCRB nucleotide sequences. Out-of-frame TCRB sequences from naive cells were analyzed to stand in for the pre-selection repertoire. What TCRdb holds here is the immuneACCESS table cut down to in-frame rearrangements. Part of the clones is not present; checked against another copy, under half of the missing clones reflect an unresolved V gene, and the others are unexplained. The D gene and trimming were derived from the DNA, and the V and J assignments and clone size from that table. A total of about 360,000 clones appear in this sample, roughly 12% of them only once. The ten largest clones represent 0.017% of the sample.

Each donor gave one peripheral blood draw, approximately 110 mL on average, collected into heparinised tubes. Using a panel that included CD45RO, CCR7, CD25, CD127, CD95 and CD27, naive, central memory, regulatory and stem cell-like memory CD4+ T cells were sorted on a BD FACSAria II. Every sorted population had a purity above 95%. Right away, PBMCs were isolated by Lymphoprep density gradient centrifugation and were stained directly, with no culture step. So that batch effects would be minimized, each experiment stained and sorted samples in pairs, pairing one healthy donor with one patient. The data stem from a study of beta chain features in type 1 diabetes (dated by TCRdb to the late 2010s). Turning to the overall study: Mean age, gender distribution, total cell number and subset yield did not differ between patients and healthy donors. A total of about 100 million sorted cells were examined across all samples, and RNA yield correlated strongly with the number of cells per subset. In the study, TCRB repertoires of sorted circulating CD4+ T cell subsets from recently diagnosed type 1 diabetes patients were compared with those of matched healthy donors. Regulatory and stem cell-like memory subsets were isolated from only 8 patients and about eight healthy donors, whereas naive and central memory subsets came from all 30 or so donors.

The CDR3 numbers 15 residues from cysteine through phenylalanine. Only the CDR3 DNA is retained, 45 bases long and in frame from the first base. V lost 0 bases and J lost 5 bases, and the count of bases not matched to a germline gene is 7. For CDR1 and CDR2, the germline V gene (reference sequence) lists MNHNY and SVGAGI. Study-wide findings and limitations: Type 1 diabetes patients showed a moderate but significant shortening of TCRB CDR3 length in all four CD4+ subsets. Only small numbers of individuals were included in the HLA sub-analyses, which left unresolved whether HLA type had any influence on TCRB rearrangement. Because cDNA was sequenced instead of genomic DNA, highly expressing activated cells could be over-represented, though the groups showed no difference in activation or CD3 levels. The naive, central memory and regulatory TCRB repertoires appeared to resemble one another more closely among patients than among healthy donors. At VDJ recombination sites, type 1 diabetes patients had fewer insertions and more deleted nucleotides, which implies abnormalities in thymic rearrangement. PCR may preferentially amplify shorter templates, but because patient and control samples were amplified and corrected together, any resulting skew would affect both groups equally.

Recombination linked TRBV6-6 to TRBJ2-7, and TRBD1 aligns with 7 junction nucleotides. The TCR originated in a man aged 18 to 35 in good health. The sample consisted of naive CD4+ T cells from blood. The meaning of the sample's cell subset or site label: true naive CD4+ T cells. CDR3 reads: CASSYSRGRVNEQYF. The nucleotide sequence reads TGTGCCAGCAGTTACTCGAGGGGGCGGGTTAACGAGCAGTACTTC.